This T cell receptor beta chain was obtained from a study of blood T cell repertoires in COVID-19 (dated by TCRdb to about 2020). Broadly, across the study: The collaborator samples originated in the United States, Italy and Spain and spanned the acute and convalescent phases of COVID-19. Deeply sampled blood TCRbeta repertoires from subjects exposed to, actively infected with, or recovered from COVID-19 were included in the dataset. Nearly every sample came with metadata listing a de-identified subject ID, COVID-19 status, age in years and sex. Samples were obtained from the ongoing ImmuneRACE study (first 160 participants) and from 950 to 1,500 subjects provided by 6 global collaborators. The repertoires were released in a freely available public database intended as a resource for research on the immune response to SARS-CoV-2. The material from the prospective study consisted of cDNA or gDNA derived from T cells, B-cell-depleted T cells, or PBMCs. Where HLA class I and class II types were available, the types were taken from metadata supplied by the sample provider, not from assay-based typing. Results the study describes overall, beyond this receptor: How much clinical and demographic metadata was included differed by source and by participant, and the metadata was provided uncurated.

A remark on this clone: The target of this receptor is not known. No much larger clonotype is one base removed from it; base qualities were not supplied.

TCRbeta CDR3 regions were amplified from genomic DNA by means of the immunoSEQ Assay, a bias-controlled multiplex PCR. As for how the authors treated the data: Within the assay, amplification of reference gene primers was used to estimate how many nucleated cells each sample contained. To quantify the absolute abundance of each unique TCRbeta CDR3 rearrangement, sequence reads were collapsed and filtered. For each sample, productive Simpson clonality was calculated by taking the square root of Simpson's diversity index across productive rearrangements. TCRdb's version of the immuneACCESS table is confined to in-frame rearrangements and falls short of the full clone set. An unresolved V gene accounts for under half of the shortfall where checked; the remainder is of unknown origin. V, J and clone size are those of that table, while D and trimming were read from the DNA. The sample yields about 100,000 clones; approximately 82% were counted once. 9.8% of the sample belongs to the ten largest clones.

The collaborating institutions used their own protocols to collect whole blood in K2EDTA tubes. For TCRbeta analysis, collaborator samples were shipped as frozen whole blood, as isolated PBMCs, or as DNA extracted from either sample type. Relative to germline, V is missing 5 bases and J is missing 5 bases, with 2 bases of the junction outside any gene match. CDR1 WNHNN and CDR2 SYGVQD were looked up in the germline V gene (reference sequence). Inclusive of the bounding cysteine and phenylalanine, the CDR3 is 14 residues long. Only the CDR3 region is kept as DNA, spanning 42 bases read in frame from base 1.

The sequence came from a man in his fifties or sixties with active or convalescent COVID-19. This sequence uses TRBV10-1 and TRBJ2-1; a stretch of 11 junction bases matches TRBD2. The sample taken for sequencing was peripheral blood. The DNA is TGCGCCAGCAGTTCTAGCGGGAGGAACAATGAGCAGTTCTTC. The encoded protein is CASSSSGRNNEQFF.